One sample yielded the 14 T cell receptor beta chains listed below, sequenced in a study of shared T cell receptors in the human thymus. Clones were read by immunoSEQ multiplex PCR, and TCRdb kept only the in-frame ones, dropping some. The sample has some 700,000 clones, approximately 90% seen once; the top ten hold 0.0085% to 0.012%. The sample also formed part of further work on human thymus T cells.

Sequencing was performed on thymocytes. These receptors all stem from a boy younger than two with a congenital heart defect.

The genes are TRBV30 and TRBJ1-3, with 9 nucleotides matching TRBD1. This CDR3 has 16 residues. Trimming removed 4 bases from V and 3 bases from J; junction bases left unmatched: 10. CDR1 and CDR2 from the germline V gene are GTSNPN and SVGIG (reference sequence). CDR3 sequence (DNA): TGTGCCTGGAAACCGGGACAGGGAGAATTTGGAAACACCATATATTTT. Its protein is CAWKPGQGEFGNTIYF.

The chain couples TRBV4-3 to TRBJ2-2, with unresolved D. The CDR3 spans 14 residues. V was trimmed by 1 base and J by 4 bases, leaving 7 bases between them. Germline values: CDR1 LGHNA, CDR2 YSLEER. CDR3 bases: TGCGCCAGCAGCCAAGGATACGGCACCGGGGAGCTGTTTTTT. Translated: CASSQGYGTGELFF.

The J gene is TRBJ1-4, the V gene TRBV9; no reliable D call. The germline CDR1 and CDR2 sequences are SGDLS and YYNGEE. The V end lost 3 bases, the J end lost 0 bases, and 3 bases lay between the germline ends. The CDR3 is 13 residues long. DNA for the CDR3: TGTGCCAGCAGCGCCACAACTAATGAAAAACTGTTTTTT. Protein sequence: CASSATTNEKLFF.

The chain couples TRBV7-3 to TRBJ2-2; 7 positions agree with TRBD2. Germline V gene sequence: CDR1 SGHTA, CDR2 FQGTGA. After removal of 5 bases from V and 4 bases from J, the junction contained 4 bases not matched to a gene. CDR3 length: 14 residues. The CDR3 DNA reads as TGTGCCAGCAGCCTTACGGGGGGCACCGGGGAGCTGTTTTTT. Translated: CASSLTGGTGELFF.

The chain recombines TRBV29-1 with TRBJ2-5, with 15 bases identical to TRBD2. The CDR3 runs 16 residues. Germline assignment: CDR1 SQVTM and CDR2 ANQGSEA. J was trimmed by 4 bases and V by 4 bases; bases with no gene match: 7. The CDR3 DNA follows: TGCAGCGTTGGGCCAGGACTAGCGGGAGGGGGAGAGACCCAGTACTTC. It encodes CSVGPGLAGGGETQYF.

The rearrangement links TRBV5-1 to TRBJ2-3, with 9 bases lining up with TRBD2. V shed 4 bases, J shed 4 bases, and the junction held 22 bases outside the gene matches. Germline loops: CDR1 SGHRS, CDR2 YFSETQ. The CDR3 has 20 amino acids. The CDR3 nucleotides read TGCGCCAGCAGCCCCCCGACGCGGGAGGGCAAGAGCTGGGAAGCAGATACGCAGTATTTT. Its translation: CASSPPTREGKSWEADTQYF.

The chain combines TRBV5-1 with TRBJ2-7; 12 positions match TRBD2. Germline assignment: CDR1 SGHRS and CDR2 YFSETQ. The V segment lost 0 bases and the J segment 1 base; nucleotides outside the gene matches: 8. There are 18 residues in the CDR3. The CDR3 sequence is CASSLGLTSGRFSYEQYF. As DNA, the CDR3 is TGCGCCAGCAGCTTGGGCCTGACTAGCGGGAGATTTTCCTACGAGCAGTACTTC.

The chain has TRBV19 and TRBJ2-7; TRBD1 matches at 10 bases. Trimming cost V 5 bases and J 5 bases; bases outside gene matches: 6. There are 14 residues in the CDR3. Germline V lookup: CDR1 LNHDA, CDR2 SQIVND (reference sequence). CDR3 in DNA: TGTGCCAGTAGTTTACCGGGACAGGGGAACGAGCAGTACTTC. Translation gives CASSLPGQGNEQYF.

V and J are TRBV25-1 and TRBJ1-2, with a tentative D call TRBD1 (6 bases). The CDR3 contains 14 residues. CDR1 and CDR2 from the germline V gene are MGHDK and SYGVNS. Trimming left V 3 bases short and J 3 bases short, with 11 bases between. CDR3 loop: CASSEMAGDYGYTF. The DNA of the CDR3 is TGTGCCAGCAGTGAGATGGCAGGGGACTATGGCTACACCTTC.

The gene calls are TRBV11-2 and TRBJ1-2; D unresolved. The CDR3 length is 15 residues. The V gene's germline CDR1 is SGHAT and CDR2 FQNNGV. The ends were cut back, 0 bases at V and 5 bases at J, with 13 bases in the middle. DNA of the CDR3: TGTGCCAGCAGCTTAGATCGGTATCCATATTATGGCTACACCTTC. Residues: CASSLDRYPYYGYTF.

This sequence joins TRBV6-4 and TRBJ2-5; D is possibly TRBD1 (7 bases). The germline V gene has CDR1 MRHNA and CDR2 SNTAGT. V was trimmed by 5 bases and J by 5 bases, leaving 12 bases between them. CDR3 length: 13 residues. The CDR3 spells CASSRQGGETQYF. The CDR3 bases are TGTGCCAGCAGTAGACAGGGAGGCGAGACCCAGTACTTC.

The CDR3 nucleotides are TGTGCCAGCAGTGCGGACAGTAGCTCTAAGAGCAATCAGCCCCAGCATTTT. Its translation is CASSADSSSKSNQPQHF. The gene calls are TRBV6-1 and TRBJ1-5; D is possibly TRBD1 (6 bases). The germline V gene has CDR1 MNHNS and CDR2 SASEGT. This CDR3 is built from 17 residues. Deletions cut 4 bases from V and 1 base from J, with 17 bases between.

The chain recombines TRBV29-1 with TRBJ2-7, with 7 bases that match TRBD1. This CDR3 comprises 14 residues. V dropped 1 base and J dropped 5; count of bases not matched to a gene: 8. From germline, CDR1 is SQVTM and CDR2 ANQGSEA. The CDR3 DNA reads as TGCAGCGTTGAAGGGGCAGGGGGAAACAACGAGCAGTACTTC. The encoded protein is CSVEGAGGNNEQYF.

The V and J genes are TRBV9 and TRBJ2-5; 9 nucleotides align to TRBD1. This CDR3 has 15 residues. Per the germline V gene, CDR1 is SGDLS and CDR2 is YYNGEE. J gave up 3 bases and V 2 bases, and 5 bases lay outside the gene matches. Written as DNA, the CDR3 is TGTGCCAGCAGCGTGGGACAGGGAGTGAAAGAGACCCAGTACTTC. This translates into CASSVGQGVKETQYF.